This is a list of T cell receptor beta chains from one sample in a study of cytomegalovirus exposure and HLA in healthy donors. Sequenced by immunoSEQ multiplex PCR; TCRdb stores in-frame clones only, minus some. The top ten clones hold just over 2% of a sample with approximately 100,000 clones, 74% of them seen once. Sequenced input: PBMCs. The receptors originated from a human donor in good health. The CDR3 runs from the conserved cysteine through the conserved F or W. D genes are given only for firm matches. Clone size is shown for a subset of rows, as once, few, many or a class of expanded clone.

j_call d_call v_call clone_size cdr3_nt cdr3_aa
TRBJ2-3 TRBD2 TRBV2 - TGTGCCAGCAGTGTCCCAGCGGGGGGAGGAGCAGATACGCAGTATTTT CASSVPAGGGADTQYF
TRBJ2-5 TRBD2 TRBV5-1 - TGCGCCAGCAGCTTGGCCTCAGGGAGGGACGGAGAGACCCAGTACTTC CASSLASGRDGETQYF
TRBJ2-2 TRBD1 TRBV29-1 - TGCAGCGTGGGGAAGGGACAGGGGTCCGGGGAGCTGTTTTTT CSVGKGQGSGELFF
TRBJ1-2 - TRBV5-4 once TGTGCCAGCAGCTTGGCCGGGGGTAGTGGCTACACCTTC CASSLAGGSGYTF
TRBJ1-2 TRBD1 TRBV28 - TGTGCCAGCAGTTTCCGAGGGGGCCGGTTACGAGGCTACACCTTC CASSFRGGRLRGYTF
TRBJ1-1 - TRBV25-1 - TGTGCCAGCACTAGTGGGGGGGGATGGAACACTGAAGCTTTCTTT CASTSGGGWNTEAFF
TRBJ2-7 - TRBV5-8 - TGTGCCAGCCGACAGGCCGTCTCCTACGAGCAGTACTTC CASRQAVSYEQYF
TRBJ2-3 - TRBV30 - TGTGCCGGCCGGGATGCAACAACAGATACGCAGTATTTT CAGRDATTDTQYF
TRBJ1-2 TRBD1 TRBV10-1 - TGCGCCGCTAGGTGGGACAGATCTAACTATGGCTACACCTTC CAARWDRSNYGYTF
TRBJ1-5 TRBD1 TRBV6-5 once TGTGCCAGCAGTACAGGGGGATCGGGCAATCAGCCCCAGCATTTT CASSTGGSGNQPQHF
TRBJ2-1 - TRBV13 - TGTGCCAGCAGCTCCCGTCGGTGGGAGCAGTTCTTC CASSSRRWEQFF
TRBJ2-1 - TRBV5-6 - TGTGCCAGCAGCCCAGACATCAATGAGCAGTTCTTC CASSPDINEQFF
TRBJ1-1 TRBD1 TRBV2 - TGTGCCAGCAGGAGACAGGGGCCCACTGAAGCTTTCTTT CASRRQGPTEAFF
TRBJ1-1 - TRBV6-5 - TGTGCCAGCGGGTCGACATCCTCCAACACTGAAGCTTTCTTT CASGSTSSNTEAFF
TRBJ2-3 - TRBV2 - TGTGCCAGTACTCGTTCAGGGTTCACAGATACGCAGTATTTT CASTRSGFTDTQYF
TRBJ2-5 TRBD1 TRBV7-6 - TGTGCCAGCAGCTCGACAGGGGGCCGGGTCTTGGAGACCCAGTACTTC CASSSTGGRVLETQYF
TRBJ1-1 - TRBV20-1 - TGCAGTAAGACTTTGGACACTGAAGCTTTCTTT CSKTLDTEAFF
TRBJ1-1 TRBD1 TRBV10-3 - TGTGCCATCAGCCGTCAGGGGGCCACTGAAGCTTTCTTT CAISRQGATEAFF
TRBJ2-3 TRBD1 TRBV19 - TGTGCCAGTAGTATACAGGGGGCCGCAGATACGCAGTATTTT CASSIQGAADTQYF
TRBJ2-3 - TRBV7-9 - TGTGCCAGCAGCTTTAGGCAGGGCTCGACAGATACGCAGTATTTT CASSFRQGSTDTQYF
TRBJ1-2 TRBD1 TRBV5-1 - TGCGCCAGCAGGACACCGGGACAGGGTTATGGCTACACCTTC CASRTPGQGYGYTF
TRBJ1-6 TRBD1 TRBV14 - TGTGCCAGCAGCCAAGGACAGGGCAGAGTATCACCCCTCCACTTT CASSQGQGRVSPLHF
TRBJ2-1 TRBD2 TRBV5-4 - TGTGCCAGCAGACCCCGGACTAGCGGCGACTCCTACAATGAGCAGTTCTTC CASRPRTSGDSYNEQFF
TRBJ1-4 - TRBV2 - TGTGCCAGCAGTGAAAGGGGCGGGGGCCAGCCGAATGAAAAACTGTTTTTT CASSERGGGQPNEKLFF